This T cell receptor beta chain derives from a study of CD4+ T cells in melanoma. The study's findings and limits: Neoantigen-specific CD4+ T cells in melanoma reportedly had diverse differentiation states. A reported correlation linked neoantigen-specific CD4+ T cells to CD8+, macrophage and B cell function.

Some clones are missing from TCRdb's copy, which holds only in-frame ones; the method was immunoSEQ multiplex PCR. The repertoire holds roughly 150,000 clones, with about 90% as singletons. The CDR3 sequence is 15 residues long. Trimming removed 1 base at V and 4 bases at J, with 13 bases between. Germline CDR1 reads SGHNT; CDR2 reads YENEEA. Regarding this clone: The antigen remains undetermined.

The receptor was isolated from a human donor with melanoma. The chain links TRBV11-3 to TRBJ2-5; D remains ambiguous. CDR3 in amino acids: CASSLGAQRPETQYF. The CDR3 DNA reads as TGTGCCAGCAGCTTAGGCGCCCAGAGGCCAGAGACCCAGTACTTC.